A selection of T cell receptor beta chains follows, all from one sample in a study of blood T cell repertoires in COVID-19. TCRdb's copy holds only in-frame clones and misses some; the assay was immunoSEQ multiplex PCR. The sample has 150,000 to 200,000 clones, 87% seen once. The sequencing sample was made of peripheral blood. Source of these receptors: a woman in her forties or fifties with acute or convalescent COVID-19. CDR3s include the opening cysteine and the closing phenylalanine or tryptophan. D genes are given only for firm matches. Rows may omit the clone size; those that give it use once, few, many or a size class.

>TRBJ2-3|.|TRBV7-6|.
CASSSPGGVTDTQYF
TGTGCCAGCAGCTCGCCCGGGGGAGTAACAGATACGCAGTATTTT
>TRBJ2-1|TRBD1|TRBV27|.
CASSWDSYNEQFF
TGTGCCAGCAGTTGGGACAGCTACAATGAGCAGTTCTTC
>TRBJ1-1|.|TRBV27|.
CASSFYATSSTEAFF
TGTGCCAGCAGTTTTTACGCGACATCCTCCACTGAAGCTTTCTTT
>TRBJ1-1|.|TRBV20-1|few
CSASRTDNTEAFF
TGCAGTGCTAGTCGGACAGACAACACTGAAGCTTTCTTT
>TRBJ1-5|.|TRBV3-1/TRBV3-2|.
CASSSGGTQPQHF
TGTGCCAGCAGCTCCGGAGGGACTCAGCCCCAGCATTTT
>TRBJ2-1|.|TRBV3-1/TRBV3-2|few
CASSETGIGEQFF
TGTGCCAGCAGCGAAACGGGTATTGGTGAGCAGTTCTTC
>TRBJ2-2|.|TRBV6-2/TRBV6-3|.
CASSYGGRNTGELFF
TGTGCCAGCAGTTACGGCGGCAGAAACACCGGGGAGCTGTTTTTT
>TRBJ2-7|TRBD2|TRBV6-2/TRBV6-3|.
CASSLGLAGGQHEQYF
TGTGCCAGCAGTTTGGGACTAGCGGGAGGGCAGCACGAGCAGTACTTC
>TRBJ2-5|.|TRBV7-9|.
CASSFAEVGRVDQYF
TGTGCCAGCAGCTTTGCGGAAGTTGGCCGGGTAGACCAGTACTTC
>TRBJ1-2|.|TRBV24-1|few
CATSEDGHQYGYTF
TGTGCCACCAGTGAGGATGGACACCAATATGGCTACACCTTC
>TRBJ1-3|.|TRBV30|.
CAWSVIKGGDTIYF
TGTGCCTGGAGTGTAATCAAGGGGGGGGACACCATATATTTT
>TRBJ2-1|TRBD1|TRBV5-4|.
CATGQGALNEQFF
TGTGCCACAGGACAGGGGGCTTTGAATGAGCAGTTCTTC
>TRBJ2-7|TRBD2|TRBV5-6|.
CASSLESAGAYEQYF
TGTGCCAGCAGCTTGGAAAGTGCGGGAGCCTACGAGCAGTACTTC
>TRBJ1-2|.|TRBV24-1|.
CATSDPSRGYGYTF
TGTGCCACCAGTGACCCCTCCAGGGGCTATGGCTACACCTTC
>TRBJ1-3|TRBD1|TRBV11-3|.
CASSARDRVYNTIYF
TGTGCCAGCAGCGCCCGGGACAGGGTATACAACACCATATATTTT
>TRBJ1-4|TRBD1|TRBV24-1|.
CATSDSQGAVEKLFF
TGTGCCACCAGTGATTCGCAGGGGGCTGTAGAAAAACTGTTTTTT
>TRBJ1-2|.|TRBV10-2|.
CASSEAGPGSYGYTF
TGCGCCAGCAGTGAGGCAGGCCCAGGATCCTATGGCTACACCTTC
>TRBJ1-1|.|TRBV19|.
CASSSWRWLGVTEAFF
TGTGCCAGTAGTAGTTGGAGGTGGCTGGGAGTTACTGAAGCTTTCTTT
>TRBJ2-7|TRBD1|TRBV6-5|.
CASRLGQAPEQYF
TGTGCCAGCAGGCTGGGACAGGCTCCGGAGCAGTACTTC
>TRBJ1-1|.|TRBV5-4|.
CASSTRHGISTEAFF
TGTGCCAGCAGCACACGACATGGAATAAGCACTGAAGCTTTCTTT
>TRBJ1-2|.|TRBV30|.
CAWSGGVGYGYTF
TGTGCCTGGAGTGGAGGAGTCGGGTATGGCTACACCTTC
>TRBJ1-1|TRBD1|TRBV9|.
CASSVGTGVGKNTEAFF
TGTGCCAGCAGCGTAGGGACAGGGGTCGGTAAAAACACTGAAGCTTTCTTT
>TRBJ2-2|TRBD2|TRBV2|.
CASSEESGRLAGELFF
TGTGCCAGCAGTGAAGAGAGCGGGAGATTGGCCGGGGAGCTGTTTTTT
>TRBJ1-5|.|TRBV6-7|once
CASSRGDQPQHF
TGTGCCAGCAGTAGAGGCGATCAGCCCCAGCATTTT
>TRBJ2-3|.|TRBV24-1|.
CATSIRATDTQYF
TGTGCCACCAGTATCCGTGCGACAGATACGCAGTATTTT
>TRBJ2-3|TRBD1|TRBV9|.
CASNPTGDTDTQYF
TGTGCCAGCAATCCGACAGGGGACACAGATACGCAGTATTTT
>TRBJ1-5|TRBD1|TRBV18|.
CASSPGQGTQPQHF
TGTGCCAGCTCACCGGGACAGGGGACTCAGCCCCAGCATTTT
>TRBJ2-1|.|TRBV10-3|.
CATKEGSSDYYNEQFF
TGTGCCACCAAAGAGGGATCTAGCGACTACTACAATGAGCAGTTCTTC
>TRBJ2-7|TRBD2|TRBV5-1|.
CASSVGLAGPSYEQYF
TGCGCCAGCAGCGTAGGACTAGCGGGACCCTCCTACGAGCAGTACTTC
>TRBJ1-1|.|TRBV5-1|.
CASSFGGAWTEAFF
TGCGCCAGCAGCTTCGGTGGGGCTTGGACTGAAGCTTTCTTT
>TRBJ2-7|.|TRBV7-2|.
CASTYPGESYEQYF
TGTGCCAGCACCTATCCGGGGGAATCCTACGAGCAGTACTTC
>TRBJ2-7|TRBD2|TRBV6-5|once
CASWGGDGGTYEQYF
TGTGCCAGCTGGGGTGGGGACGGGGGGACCTACGAGCAGTACTTC
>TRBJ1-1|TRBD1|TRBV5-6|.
CASSSLVGTGPMNTEAFF
TGTGCCAGCAGCTCCCTGGTGGGGACAGGGCCCATGAACACTGAAGCTTTCTTT
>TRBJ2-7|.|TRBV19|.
CASSLARGQSYEQYF
TGTGCCAGTAGTTTGGCGAGAGGGCAATCCTACGAGCAGTACTTC
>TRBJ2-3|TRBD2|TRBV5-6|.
CASSLLWRGGRSGTDTQYF
TGTGCCAGCAGCTTGTTGTGGCGGGGGGGCAGGTCTGGCACAGATACGCAGTATTTT
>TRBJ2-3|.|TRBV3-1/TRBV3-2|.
CASSLGGADTQYF
TGTGCCAGCAGCCTTGGAGGGGCAGATACGCAGTATTTT
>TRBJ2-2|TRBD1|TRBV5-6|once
CASSFGTGRTGELFF
TGTGCCAGCAGCTTCGGGACAGGGAGGACCGGGGAGCTGTTTTTT
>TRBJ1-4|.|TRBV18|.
CASSPGATTNEKLFF
TGTGCCAGCTCACCAGGGGCCACAACTAATGAAAAACTGTTTTTT
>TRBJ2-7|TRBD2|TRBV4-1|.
CASSQDWTEAHSREDF
TGCGCCAGCAGCCAAGATTGGACTGAGGCACACTCACGGGAGGACTTC
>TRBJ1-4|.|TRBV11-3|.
CASSLVSATNEKLFF
TGTGCCAGCAGCTTAGTCAGCGCAACTAATGAAAAACTGTTTTTT
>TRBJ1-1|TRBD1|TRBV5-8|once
CASSLRQGGYTEAFF
TGTGCCAGCAGCTTGCGACAGGGAGGTTACACTGAAGCTTTCTTT
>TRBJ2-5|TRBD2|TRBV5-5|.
CASRPPSGGQTQYF
TGTGCCAGCAGACCACCTAGCGGGGGGCAGACCCAGTACTTC
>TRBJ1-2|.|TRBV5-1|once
CASSLDRAFYGYTF
TGCGCCAGCAGCTTGGACAGGGCTTTCTATGGCTACACCTTC
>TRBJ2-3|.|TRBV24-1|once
CATSMGGSADTQYF
TGTGCCACCAGTATGGGGGGATCCGCAGATACGCAGTATTTT
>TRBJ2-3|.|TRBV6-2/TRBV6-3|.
CASSPQDTQYF
TGTGCCAGCAGCCCCCAGGATACGCAGTATTTT
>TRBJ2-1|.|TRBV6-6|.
CASSLATHNEQFF
TGTGCCAGCAGTCTCGCTACCCACAATGAGCAGTTCTTC
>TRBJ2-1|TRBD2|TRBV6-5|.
CASSYGTSRDEQFF
TGTGCCAGCAGTTACGGGACTAGCCGGGATGAGCAGTTCTTC
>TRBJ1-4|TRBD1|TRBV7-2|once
CATSDRMNEKLFF
TGTGCCACTTCGGACAGGATGAATGAAAAACTGTTTTTT
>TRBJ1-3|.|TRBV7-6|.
CASSLALTATSGNTIYF
TGTGCCAGCAGCTTAGCGCTCACAGCTACCTCTGGAAACACCATATATTTT
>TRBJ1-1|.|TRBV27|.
CASRAVNTEAFF
TGTGCCAGCAGAGCCGTGAACACTGAAGCTTTCTTT
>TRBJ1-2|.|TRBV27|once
CASSLADNYGYTF
TGTGCCAGCAGTTTGGCAGATAACTATGGCTACACCTTC
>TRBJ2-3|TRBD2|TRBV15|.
CATSPRGSGSGSDTQYF
TGTGCCACCAGCCCCCGCGGTAGCGGGAGTGGATCAGATACGCAGTATTTT
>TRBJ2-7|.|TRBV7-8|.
CASSFSGQLDYEQYF
TGTGCCAGCAGCTTCAGTGGACAGTTGGACTACGAGCAGTACTTC
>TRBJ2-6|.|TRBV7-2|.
CASRFSGGANVLTF
TGTGCCAGCAGGTTCTCCGGGGGGGCCAACGTCCTGACTTTC
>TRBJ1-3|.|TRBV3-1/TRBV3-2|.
CASSPFQDISGNTIYF
TGTGCCAGCAGCCCGTTCCAGGACATCTCTGGAAACACCATATATTTT
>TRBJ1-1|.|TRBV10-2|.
CASCIRGETEAFF
TGCGCCAGCTGTATCAGGGGCGAGACTGAAGCTTTCTTT
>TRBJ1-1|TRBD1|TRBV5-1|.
CASSLGTGAGAFF
TGCGCCAGCAGCTTGGGGACAGGGGCCGGAGCTTTCTTT
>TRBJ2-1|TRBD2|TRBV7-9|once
CASSQGLAGMYEQFF
TGTGCCAGCAGCCAGGGACTAGCGGGGATGTATGAGCAGTTCTTC
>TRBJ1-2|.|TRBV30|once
CAWSRGGLNYGYTF
TGTGCCTGGTCTCGGGGGGGCCTTAACTATGGCTACACCTTC